This record looks at one T cell receptor beta chain sequence and its context. Per the authors' pipeline: Reference gene primer amplification gave nucleated cell count estimates. This table comes from immunoSEQ multiplex PCR, and its TCRdb copy is limited to in-frame clones, with some not included. That table supplies the V and J calls and clone size; D and trimming were determined from the DNA. The sample records around 100,000 clones, around four fifths being singletons. The data belong to a study of blood T cell repertoires in COVID-19. For the study at large: Italy, Spain and the United States were the sources of the convalescent and acute COVID-19 samples. PBMCs, B-cell-depleted T cells, or T cells were the source of the cDNA or gDNA that made up the material.

The CDR3 has 16 residues. The germline V gene encodes CDR1 ENHRY and CDR2 SYGVKD. V was shortened by 4 bases and J by 3 bases, with 13 bases between the two germline ends. The chain carries TRBV10-3 and TRBJ2-6; D unclear. Sequencing was performed on peripheral blood. The sequence came from a man aged 50-60 years with active or convalescent COVID-19. CDR3 in amino acids: CAISGRAYGGANVLTF. CDR3 DNA sequence: TGTGCCATCAGTGGTCGAGCGTACGGTGGGGCCAACGTCCTGACTTTC.